This note documents a single TCR beta chain sequence. The antigen is not known. The data originate from a study of shared clonotypes between healthy human individuals. Study observations and caveats: Clonotypes which were not shared had lower generation probabilities than clonotypes that all four donors shared. Among several donors, about 5% of naive CD4 clonotypes were found in common.

Only CD45RO-negative cells positively selected for CCR7 counted as naive CD8 cells, so terminally differentiated effector memory CD45RA+ cells were excluded. Germline V gene lookup returns CDR1 SGHTA and CDR2 FQGNSA. This CDR3 spans 14 amino acids. V shed 8 bases and J shed 6 bases, with 17 bases lying between them. Data came from immunoSEQ multiplex PCR; TCRdb stores just in-frame clones and leaves some out. The sample consists of roughly 2,000,000 clones, over 85% of them appearing once. The material sequenced was naive CD8+ T cells sorted from blood. This clonotype was sampled from a man between 18 and 35 years old in good health. The chain is built from TRBV7-2 and TRBJ2-1; no definite D call. CDR3 in amino acids: CASRDASSINEQFF. The CDR3 coding sequence is TGTGCCAGCCGAGATGCGAGTAGTATCAATGAGCAGTTCTTC.